Described below is a single T cell receptor (beta chain) sequence and its context. Its antigen is still unknown. Per-base qualities were not stored, and no clone one base away is much larger. The sample has other DNA sequences that encode this CDR3 too. The donors were healthy, HIV-negative adults who had no recently reported acute infections or vaccinations. Every donor was a Caucasian adult residing in Nashville, Tennessee, USA. Magnetic negative selection was used to enrich CD4+ T cells, after which naive cells were positively selected on CD45RA and the negative fraction became the memory subset. After blood collection by leukapheresis, PBMCs were isolated using Ficoll-Histopaque density gradient centrifugation and then cryopreserved in the vapor phase of liquid nitrogen. Purity and quantity of every magnetically sorted T cell population were checked by analytical flow cytometry. Genomic DNA was isolated from every sorted fraction and measured by UV absorbance on a Nanodrop 2000c.

Trimming at the junction amounts to 0 bases on V and 1 base on J, and the germline ends lie 7 bases apart. Reading the germline V gene gives CDR1 SGHRS and CDR2 YFSETQ. Taken from cysteine to phenylalanine, the CDR3 has 14 residues. Only the CDR3 DNA stays, 42 bases, in frame from base 1. These data come from a study of shared clonotypes between healthy human individuals (dated by TCRdb to about 2020). About the full investigation: Three men and a couple of women, aged 18 to 49 years, made up the cohort. Per donor, three plates each were used for CD4 naive and CD4 memory, two for CD8 naive, and one for CD8 memory. To estimate repertoire size and how much clonotype sharing occurs between individuals, the study deeply sequenced the blood TCR repertoires of five healthy adults. Different laboratories and diverse techniques were used to prepare libraries and sequence TCR repertoires, to increase sequencing depth and limit assay-specific biases. Per donor, leukapheresis produced somewhere between about 0.9 and 9 billion PBMCs.

Using the deep immunoSEQ assay, multiplex PCR amplified TCR CDR3 regions from genomic DNA. Genomic DNA extracted from each cell subset was distributed evenly over all wells of several immunoSEQ 96-well plates, and each plate served as one replicate. Each replicate PCR for sorted subsets received 150 to 250 ng genomic DNA, equal to about 30,000 T cell genomes. Purified libraries were quantified with a Qubit 3.0 fluorometer, sized on a Bioanalyzer 2100, and re-quantified with the KAPA Library Quantification kit. A separate single-read 150-cycle Illumina NextSeq 550 flow cell was used to sequence each immunoSEQ 96-well plate. The paper's data handling went like this. The immunoSEQ output contained only junctional sequences without quality scores, so filtering could not match that applied to full-length reads. Sequences were annotated with PyIR, a Python wrapper for IgBLAST v1.9, and V/J genes and CDR3 were assigned using IMGT germline references. Reads were filtered out if the reads had weak V/J assignments (E-value above 1e-6), no CDR3, stop codons, out-of-frame junctions, or ambiguous translated residues. V3J clonotypes were defined by identical inferred V gene, J gene, and CDR3 amino acid sequence. To compute the percentage overlap between repertoires, the number of shared unique clonotypes was divided by the size of the smaller repertoire. Repertoire richness was assessed with RTK rarefaction, the Chao1 estimator, and Recon v2.1 estimates of unobserved clonotypes. Generation probabilities were computed with OLGA for all TCRbeta clonotypes obtained by the gDNA method from several donors. Held by TCRdb, this immuneACCESS table contains in-frame sequences only and omits some clones. Under half of the omission traces to an unresolved V gene where checked; the cause of the rest is unknown. The DNA gave D and trimming, while V, J and clone size come from that table. The sample table holds some 2.4 million clones, of which over 85% were seen once. Jointly, the top ten make up 0.36% of the sample.

General study outcomes and caveats: Because the study included only a small number of donors, the genetic and exposure-history diversity represented was limited. Naive subsets generally had larger estimated clonotype richness than memory subsets. Pairwise subsampling led to the expectation that sequencing depth would affect the degree of clonotype sharing among donors. Compared with non-shared clonotypes, the clonotypes found in all four sorted-subset donors had higher generation probabilities. Rarefaction of sorted-subset datasets indicated incomplete sequencing despite the large sequencing depth. Only blood was sampled, and tissue TCR repertoires likely differ from those in blood. Across four donors, about 5.2% of naive CD4, approximately 3.5% of naive CD8, approximately 2.5% of memory CD4, and 0.4% of memory CD8 clonotypes were shared.

The sequenced material came from naive CD4+ T cells from PBMCs. The cell subset or site label here, explained by the study, means: CD45RA+ positively selected. The V gene is TRBV5-1 and the J gene is TRBJ1-1, with no confidently assigned D gene. The sequence came from a man aged 18 to 29 in good health. Some clones in this sample may be carry-over from other donors' samples. The CDR3 reads as follows: CASSLVAGNTEAFF. In nucleotides, the sequence is TGCGCCAGCAGCTTGGTTGCGGGGAACACTGAAGCTTTCTTT.